Sequencing of this TCR beta chain was carried out in a study of brain metastases from non-small cell lung cancer. Clones were sequenced by immunoSEQ multiplex PCR, and TCRdb holds only the in-frame ones, with some missing. The table shows 1,200 to 1,500 clones, with about 84% occurring only once. The CDR3 totals 13 residues. V dropped 6 bases and J dropped 7; count of bases not matched to a gene: 4. CDR1 is MDHEN, CDR2 SYDVKM, per germline. The TCR was taken from a donor at least 40 years old with non-small cell lung cancer. The sequencing input was tumor-adjacent normal tissue. The chain is built from TRBV28 and TRBJ2-1; 9 nucleotides agree with TRBD1. Here the CDR3 DNA reads TGTGCCAGCAGCCTACAGGGGGCGAATGAGCAGTTCTTC. Its translation: CASSLQGANEQFF.